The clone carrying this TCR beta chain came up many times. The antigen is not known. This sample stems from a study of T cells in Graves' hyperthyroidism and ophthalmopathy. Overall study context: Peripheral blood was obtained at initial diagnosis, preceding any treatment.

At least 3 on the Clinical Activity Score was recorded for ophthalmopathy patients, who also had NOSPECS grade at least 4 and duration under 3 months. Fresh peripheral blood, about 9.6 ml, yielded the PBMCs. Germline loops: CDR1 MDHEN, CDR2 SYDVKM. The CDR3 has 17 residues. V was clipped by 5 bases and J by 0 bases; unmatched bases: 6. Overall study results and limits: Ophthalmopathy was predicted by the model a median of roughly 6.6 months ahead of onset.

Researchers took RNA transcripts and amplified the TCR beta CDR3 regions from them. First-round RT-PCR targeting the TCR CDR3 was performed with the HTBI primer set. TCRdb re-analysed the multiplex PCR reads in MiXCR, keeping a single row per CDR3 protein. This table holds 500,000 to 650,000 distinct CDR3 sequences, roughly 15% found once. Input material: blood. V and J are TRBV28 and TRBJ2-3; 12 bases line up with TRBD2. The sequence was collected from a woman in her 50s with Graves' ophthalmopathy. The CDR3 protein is CASSPYGTSGSTDTQYF. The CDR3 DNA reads TGTGCCAGCAGTCCATACGGGACTAGCGGGAGCACAGATACGCAGTATTTT. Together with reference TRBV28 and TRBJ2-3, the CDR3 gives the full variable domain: DVKVTQSSRYLVKRTGEKVFLECVQDMDHENMFWYRQDPGLGLRLIYFSYDVKMKEKGDIPEGYSVSREKKERFSLILESASTNQTSMYLCASSPYGTSGSTDTQYFGPGTRLTVL.